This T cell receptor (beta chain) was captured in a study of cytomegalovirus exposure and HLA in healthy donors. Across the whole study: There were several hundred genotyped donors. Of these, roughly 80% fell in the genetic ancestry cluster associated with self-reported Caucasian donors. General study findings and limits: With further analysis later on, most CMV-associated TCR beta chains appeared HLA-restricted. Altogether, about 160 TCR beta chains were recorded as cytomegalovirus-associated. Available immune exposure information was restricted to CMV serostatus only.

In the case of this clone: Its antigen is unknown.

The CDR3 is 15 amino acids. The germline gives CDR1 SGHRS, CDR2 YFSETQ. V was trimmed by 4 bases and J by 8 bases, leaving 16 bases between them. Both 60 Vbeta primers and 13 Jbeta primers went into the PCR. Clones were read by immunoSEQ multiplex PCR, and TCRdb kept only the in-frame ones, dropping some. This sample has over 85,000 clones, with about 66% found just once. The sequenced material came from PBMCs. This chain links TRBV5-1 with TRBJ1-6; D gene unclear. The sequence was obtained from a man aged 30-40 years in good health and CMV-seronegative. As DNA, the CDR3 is TGCGCCAGCAGCGACACCACAGTGTGGGATTCACCCCTCCACTTT. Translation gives CASSDTTVWDSPLHF.